What follows are 32 T cell receptor beta chains derived from one specimen sequenced in a study of cytomegalovirus exposure and HLA in healthy donors. PCR employed 60 Vbeta and 13 Jbeta primers. This table comes from immunoSEQ multiplex PCR, and its TCRdb copy is limited to in-frame clones, with some not included. The sample contains fewer than 90,000 clones, around four fifths of which appear only once. Source material: PBMCs. These receptors all come from a man aged 25 to 40 in good health and CMV-seropositive.

V is TRBV27 and J is TRBJ2-4; D gene uncertain. CDR1 and CDR2 from the germline V gene are MNHEY and SMNVEV (reference sequence). The CDR3 has 15 residues. V was clipped by 8 bases and J by 0 bases, with 14 bases between them. CDR3 in DNA: TGTGCCAGCGATAGCACAAAACTAGCCAAAAACATTCAGTACTTC. This encodes CASDSTKLAKNIQYF.

V usage is TRBV6-6 and J usage is TRBJ2-1, with TRBD2 matching over 8 bases. Germline trimming cut 4 bases from V and 8 bases from J; bases unmatched to any gene: 7. The CDR3 sequence is 14 residues long. Looked up from germline, CDR1 is MNHNY and CDR2 is SVGAGI (reference sequence). CDR3 DNA: TGTGCCAGCAGTTTTGGTAGCGGGGTCTATGAGCAGTTCTTC. Translated: CASSFGSGVYEQFF.

This chain uses TRBV6-1 with TRBJ2-7; perhaps TRBD1 as D (6 bases). Trimming stripped 7 bases from V and 0 bases from J, with 16 bases between. In germline, CDR1 is MNHNS, CDR2 SASEGT. The CDR3 has 15 residues. This CDR3 is CASNIPGHDSYEQYF. CDR3 DNA sequence: TGTGCCAGCAATATACCGGGACACGACTCCTACGAGCAGTACTTC.

J is TRBJ1-6 and V is TRBV7-3; maybe TRBD1 (5 bases). The length of the CDR3 is 16 residues. V was pared by 3 bases and J by 2 bases, with 11 bases between. Per germline, CDR1 SGHTA and CDR2 FQGTGA. CDR3 in DNA: TGTGCCAGCAGCTTGGGGCAGGGTCCCTATAATTCACCCCTCCACTTT. Amino acid sequence: CASSLGQGPYNSPLHF. Variable domain in full (rest from reference TRBV7-3 and TRBJ1-6): GAGVSQTPSNKVTEKGKYVELRCDPISGHTALYWYRQSLGQGPEFLIYFQGTGAADDSGLPNDRFFAVRPEGSVSTLKIQRTERGDSAVYLCASSLGQGPYNSPLHFGNGTRLTVT.

The rearrangement uses TRBV5-6 and TRBJ2-7, with 9 bases aligning to TRBD1. CDR1 is SGHDT and CDR2 is YYEEEE in the germline V gene. The CDR3 loop spans 15 amino acids. The ends lost 3 bases at V and 3 bases at J; junction bases unmatched: 7. CDR3: CASSSSGTGFYEQYF. CDR3 nucleotide sequence: TGTGCCAGCAGCTCTTCCGGGACAGGGTTCTACGAGCAGTACTTC.

The rearrangement joins TRBV13 to TRBJ2-7; 16 bases align to TRBD2. Germline V gives CDR1 PRHDT, CDR2 FYEKMQ (reference sequence). V was clipped by 5 bases and J by 3 bases; unmatched bases: 10. This CDR3 is built from 18 residues. The CDR3 here is CASSPSGTSGGAFYEQYF. The CDR3 coding sequence is TGTGCCAGCAGCCCCTCGGGGACTAGCGGGGGGGCCTTCTACGAGCAGTACTTC.

J is TRBJ1-1 and V is TRBV7-9; D is possibly TRBD1 (6 bases). V dropped 5 bases and J dropped 2 bases, with 12 bases sitting between them. Germline loops: CDR1 SEHNR, CDR2 FQNEAQ (reference sequence). The CDR3 runs to 14 residues. Here the CDR3 DNA reads TGTGCCAGCAGCCCCAGGGGCCTTAACACTGAAGCTTTCTTT. Amino acids: CASSPRGLNTEAFF.

A single count supports this clone. The CDR3 bases are TGTGCCAGCGTCGGGGGTGAAAAACTGTTTTTT. Its protein product is CASVGGEKLFF. The chain recombines TRBV7-9 with TRBJ1-4; tentatively, D is TRBD1 (5 bases). V lost 8 bases and J lost 7, with 8 bases in between. The CDR3 covers 11 residues. Germline assignment: CDR1 SEHNR and CDR2 FQNEAQ (reference sequence).

V is TRBV7-9 and J is TRBJ2-5; 7 positions match TRBD2. CDR1 SEHNR and CDR2 FQNEAQ come from the germline V gene (reference sequence). Trimming removed 5 bases from V and 3 bases from J; junction bases left unmatched: 9. This CDR3 region has 15 residues. The CDR3 sequence is CASSDLGTTEETQYF. DNA for the CDR3: TGTGCCAGCAGCGACCTAGGGACTACTGAAGAGACCCAGTACTTC.

This chain links TRBV5-1 with TRBJ2-7; maybe TRBD2 (7 bases). Deletions cut 4 bases from V and 1 base from J, with 21 bases between. Germline values: CDR1 SGHRS, CDR2 YFSETQ. The CDR3 covers 17 residues. CDR3 DNA sequence: TGCGCCAGCAGCCCCCGGGGGGCGGGAACAGCTTCCTACGAGCAGTACTTC. This codes for CASSPRGAGTASYEQYF.

The CDR3 DNA reads TGTGCCAGCAGCGTAGTCGGCGGGGGCCCCCAAGAGACCCAGTACTTC. Its protein is CASSVVGGGPQETQYF. V is TRBV9 and J is TRBJ2-5; D possibly corresponds to TRBD2 (7 bases). V was cut by 0 bases and J by 1 base, with 13 bases left in between. The CDR3 totals 16 residues. Germline loops: CDR1 SGDLS, CDR2 YYNGEE.

V and J are TRBV4-2 and TRBJ2-3, with D unclear. V was pared by 3 bases and J by 4 bases, with 11 bases between. The CDR3 loop spans 14 amino acids. Germline V gives CDR1 LGHNA, CDR2 YNFKEQ. The CDR3, as DNA: TGTGCCAGCAGCCACCTCGGGTTCGCAGATACGCAGTATTTT. Translating gives CASSHLGFADTQYF.

The chain employs TRBV23-1 and TRBJ2-7; 9 bases agree with TRBD1. TRBV23-1 is an ORF, with its function uncertain. The length of the CDR3 is 21 residues. V lost 1 base, J lost 2 bases, and 21 bases stayed unmatched. CDR3: CASSQWPAGTGTNSIAYEQYF. DNA of the CDR3: TGCGCCAGCAGTCAATGGCCAGCAGGGACAGGGACGAATTCGATTGCCTACGAGCAGTACTTC.

The V call is TRBV10-2, the J call TRBJ2-1; the match to TRBD2 covers 12 bases. V shed 0 bases, J shed 0 bases, and the junction held 3 bases outside the gene matches. This CDR3 has 18 residues. Germline CDR1 is WSHSY and CDR2 is SAAADI. The CDR3 loop reads CASSESRLAGASYNEQFF. The CDR3 nucleotides are TGCGCCAGCAGTGAGTCAAGACTAGCGGGGGCCTCCTACAATGAGCAGTTCTTC.

This clone appeared once. CDR3 sequence (DNA): TGTGCCAGCAGCGATAGCGGGGGGGAGTACAATGAGCAGTTCTTC. Translation: CASSDSGGEYNEQFF. This chain joins TRBV2 and TRBJ2-1, with TRBD2 matching over 11 bases. V lost 6 bases to trimming and J lost 4 bases; unmatched junction nucleotides: 5. The CDR3 is made up of 15 amino acids. Germline V gene sequence: CDR1 SNHLY, CDR2 FYNNEI. Full variable domain (missing parts from reference TRBV2 and TRBJ2-1): EPEVTQTPSHQVTQMGQEVILRCVPISNHLYFYWYRQILGQKVEFLVSFYNNEISEKSEIFDDQFSVERPDGSNFTLKIRSTKLEDSAMYFCASSDSGGEYNEQFFGPGTRLTVL.

The V and J genes are TRBV28 and TRBJ1-5, with TRBD1 matching 8 bases. Germline assignment: CDR1 MDHEN and CDR2 SYDVKM. The length of the CDR3 is 16 residues. The ends lost 5 bases at V and 0 bases at J; junction bases unmatched: 6. The CDR3 nucleotides are TGTGCCAGCAGTCTTTGGACAGGGCGTAGCAATCAGCCCCAGCATTTT. Encoded protein: CASSLWTGRSNQPQHF.

The J gene is TRBJ1-1, the V gene TRBV11-2; D is unclear. The CDR3 is 13 residues long. CDR1 is SGHAT and CDR2 is FQNNGV in the germline V gene. The V end was cut by 2 bases, the J end by 1 base, with 5 bases between. The CDR3 nucleotides are TGTGCCAGCAGCTTATACGGGAACACTGAAGCTTTCTTT. This gives the protein CASSLYGNTEAFF.

The chain uses TRBV11-2 and TRBJ2-4; D ambiguous. The CDR3 extends over 17 amino acids. V was clipped by 2 bases and J by 0 bases, with 14 bases between them. Germline assignment: CDR1 SGHAT and CDR2 FQNNGV. For the CDR3, the DNA is TGTGCCAGCAGCTTAATTGCGGTTCGAATAGCCAAAAACATTCAGTACTTC. Translation: CASSLIAVRIAKNIQYF.

This clone appeared once. The V and J genes are TRBV15 and TRBJ2-1; 9 positions agree with TRBD1. The V segment lost 1 base and the J segment 8 bases; nucleotides outside the gene matches: 15. The CDR3 runs 18 residues. Germline V gene lookup returns CDR1 LNHNV and CDR2 YYDKDF (reference sequence). The CDR3 loop reads CATSRVTPGQGIDDEQFF. The CDR3 DNA reads as TGTGCCACCAGCAGAGTAACCCCAGGACAGGGGATAGACGATGAGCAGTTCTTC.

V gene TRBV9 combines with J gene TRBJ2-7, with a possible D match to TRBD2 (7 bases). The length of the CDR3 is 14 residues. Germline lookup yields CDR1 SGDLS and CDR2 YYNGEE. Trimming stripped 7 bases from V and 5 bases from J, with 19 bases between. The CDR3 sequence: CASGPGLQGDEQYF. Written as DNA, the CDR3 is TGTGCCAGCGGACCGGGACTACAGGGAGACGAGCAGTACTTC. The full variable domain, its missing parts supplied by reference TRBV9 and TRBJ2-7, is DSGVTQTPKHLITATGQRVTLRCSPRSGDLSVYWYQQSLDQGLQFLIQYYNGEERAKGNILERFSAQQFPDLHSELNLSSLELGDSALYFCASGPGLQGDEQYFGPGTRLTVT.

This clone showed up just once. This sequence joins TRBV9 and TRBJ2-7; unclear D gene. Looked up from germline, CDR1 is SGDLS and CDR2 is YYNGEE. V lost 7 bases, J lost 7 bases, and 15 bases lay in between. This CDR3 contains 12 residues. The DNA of the CDR3 is TGTGCCAGCGGGCCCGTTCGTGGGGAGCAGTACTTC. This sequence encodes CASGPVRGEQYF. The whole variable domain, remainder taken from reference TRBV9 and TRBJ2-7, is DSGVTQTPKHLITATGQRVTLRCSPRSGDLSVYWYQQSLDQGLQFLIQYYNGEERAKGNILERFSAQQFPDLHSELNLSSLELGDSALYFCASGPVRGEQYFGPGTRLTVT.

J is TRBJ1-1 and V is TRBV30; TRBD1 is a possible D gene (5 bases). The CDR3 runs 13 residues. Between the trimmed V and J ends, which lost 2 bases and 3 bases, there was a span of 10 bases. Germline assignment: CDR1 GTSNPN and CDR2 SVGIG (reference sequence). CDR3 coding DNA: TGTGCCTGGAGTAGGGGACTGGACACTGAAGCTTTCTTT. This sequence encodes CAWSRGLDTEAFF.

The CDR3 sequence is CASSPEVDRLNTEAFF. CDR3 DNA sequence: TGTGCCAGCAGCCCAGAGGTGGACAGGTTAAACACTGAAGCTTTCTTT. This chain connects TRBV5-5 to TRBJ1-1; TRBD1 matches 7 bases. The length of the CDR3 is 16 residues. J was trimmed by 2 bases and V by 4 bases; bases with no gene match: 11. From germline, CDR1 is SGHKS and CDR2 YYEKEE (reference sequence).

The sample holds one count of this clone. The V and J genes are TRBV7-2 and TRBJ2-7, with 8 nucleotides matching TRBD2. Trimming removed 2 bases from V and 0 bases from J; junction bases left unmatched: 6. Germline CDR1 reads SGHTA; CDR2 reads FQGNSA. The CDR3 spans 16 residues. The CDR3 is CASSLRPGTSSYEQYF. The CDR3 nucleotides are TGTGCCAGCAGCTTAAGGCCCGGGACTAGCTCCTACGAGCAGTACTTC.

V is TRBV28 and J is TRBJ1-5, with D unclear. V was clipped by 1 base and J by 0 bases, with 7 bases between them. This CDR3 is built from 15 residues. The germline V gene has CDR1 MDHEN and CDR2 SYDVKM. CDR3 residues: CASSLSYDSNQPQHF. The CDR3 DNA sequence: TGTGCCAGCAGTTTATCCTATGATAGCAATCAGCCCCAGCATTTT.

The chain carries TRBV7-2 and TRBJ2-7; 7 bases align to TRBD1. With 5 bases clipped from V and 4 bases from J, the junction kept 2 bases outside the gene matches. The CDR3 runs 12 residues. The V gene's germline CDR1 is SGHTA and CDR2 FQGNSA. CDR3 bases: TGTGCCAGCAGCCGGACAGGTTACGAGCAGTACTTC. It specifies CASSRTGYEQYF.

The chain uses TRBV5-1 and TRBJ2-1; 8 bases map to TRBD1. CDR3 length: 14 amino acids. Germline V lookup: CDR1 SGHRS, CDR2 YFSETQ. V was pared by 4 bases and J by 7 bases, with 7 bases of the junction left unmatched. The CDR3 sequence is CASSLRTGTNEQFF. CDR3 nucleotide sequence: TGCGCCAGCAGCCTCAGGACAGGGACGAATGAGCAGTTCTTC.

This clone was seen a few times. This chain links TRBV4-1 with TRBJ2-1; TRBD2 might be the D (6 bases). The CDR3 is 17 residues long. Trimming removed 0 bases from V and 1 base from J, with 13 bases in between. Germline V lookup: CDR1 MGHRA, CDR2 YSYEKL. The CDR3 DNA reads as TGCGCCAGCAGCCAAGACGGGACGGGACTGTCCTACAATGAGCAGTTCTTC. This translates into CASSQDGTGLSYNEQFF.

This chain uses TRBV15 with TRBJ2-2; 8 bases line up with TRBD2. Trimming cost V 0 bases and J 0 bases; bases outside gene matches: 6. The CDR3 is made up of 18 amino acids. Germline assignment: CDR1 LNHNV and CDR2 YYDKDF (reference sequence). The CDR3 protein is CATSRDRSGGANTGELFF. CDR3 nucleotides: TGTGCCACCAGCAGAGATAGAAGCGGGGGCGCGAACACCGGGGAGCTGTTTTTT. The full variable domain, its missing parts supplied by reference TRBV15 and TRBJ2-2, is DAMVIQNPRYQVTQFGKPVTLSCSQTLNHNVMYWYQQKSSQAPKLLFHYYDKDFNNEADTPDNFQSRRPNTSFCFLDIRSPGLGDTAMYLCATSRDRSGGANTGELFFGEGSRLTVL.

The CDR3 sequence: CASSYSRGPGSYEQYF. The DNA for the CDR3 is TGTGCCAGCAGTTACTCGAGAGGGCCCGGCTCCTACGAGCAGTACTTC. The genes are TRBV6-5 and TRBJ2-7; weak D call: TRBD2 (5 bases). Trimming removed 0 bases from V and 0 bases from J, with 12 bases in between. Germline CDR1 MNHEY, CDR2 SVGAGI. The length of the CDR3 is 16 residues.

CDR3 residues: CASSAQGNSNQPQHF. The DNA of the CDR3 is TGTGCCAGCAGCGCCCAGGGTAATAGCAATCAGCCCCAGCATTTT. The gene calls are TRBV9 and TRBJ1-5; TRBD1 is a possible D gene (5 bases). Germline V CDR1 and CDR2: SGDLS, YYNGEE. Trimming took off 3 bases at V and 0 bases at J, with 10 bases between the two ends. The CDR3 totals 15 residues.

V is TRBV7-9 and J is TRBJ2-7, with 7 nucleotides matching TRBD2. From germline, CDR1 is SEHNR and CDR2 FQNEAQ (reference sequence). V shed 5 bases, J shed 3 bases, and the junction held 1 base outside the gene matches. The CDR3 sequence is 12 residues long. The CDR3, as DNA: TGTGCCAGCAGCCGGGGGGTCTACGAGCAGTACTTC. This sequence encodes CASSRGVYEQYF.